The 20 T cell receptor beta chains below were found in one sample sequenced in a study of T cells in Graves' hyperthyroidism and ophthalmopathy. Using RNA transcripts as the source, TCR beta CDR3 regions were amplified. The HTBI primer set drove a first-round RT-PCR of the TCR CDR3. MiXCR was run by TCRdb on the multiplex PCR reads, yielding one entry per CDR3 protein. This table has about 380,000 distinct CDR3 sequences, around 20% appearing once. Sequenced input: blood. Every receptor here comes from a young man with Graves' ophthalmopathy.

This clonotype appeared many times. The V call is TRBV6-1, the J call TRBJ2-5, with D maybe TRBD1 (5 bases). The CDR3 length is 14 residues. Germline loops: CDR1 MNHNS, CDR2 SASEGT. The V gene lost 5 bases and the J gene lost 5 bases, with 15 bases spanning the gap. CDR3: CASSPQGLGETQYF. CDR3 in DNA: TGTGCCAGCAGTCCTCAGGGTTTAGGGGAGACCCAGTACTTC.

This chain links TRBV4-2 with TRBJ1-2, with 8 bases matching TRBD1. The CDR3 length is 14 residues. Germline CDR1 and CDR2: LGHNA and YNFKEQ. Trimming at V came to 1 base and at J to 8 bases, leaving 6 bases not matched to a gene. CDR3 residues: CASSQGTGRGGYTF. In DNA, the CDR3 is TGTGCCAGCAGCCAAGGGACAGGGAGAGGCGGCTACACCTTC.

Ten or more counts support this clonotype. The chain combines TRBV5-1 with TRBJ1-1; possible D gene TRBD1, 6 bases. The CDR3 has 15 residues. Between the trimmed V and J ends, which lost 1 base and 5 bases, there was a span of 15 bases. Germline loops: CDR1 SGHRS, CDR2 YFSETQ. CDR3 amino acids: CASSLKEGTRTEAFF. The CDR3 region has the DNA TGCGCCAGCAGCTTGAAAGAAGGGACAAGGACTGAAGCTTTCTTT.

This chain joins TRBV6-2 or TRBV6-3 and TRBJ1-2, with D hard to call. The CDR3 spans 11 residues. Trimming took off 7 bases at V and 5 bases at J, with 8 bases between the two ends. The V gene's germline CDR1 is MNHEY and CDR2 SVGEGT. The CDR3 here is CASMVQYGYTF. CDR3 in DNA: TGTGCCAGCATGGTACAGTATGGCTACACCTTC.

This clonotype occurred many times. The chain uses TRBV6-2 or TRBV6-3 and TRBJ2-7; possibly TRBD2 for D (6 bases). The germline CDR1 and CDR2 sequences are MNHEY and SVGEGT. With 7 bases removed from V and 2 bases from J, the gap between germline ends came to 18 bases. The CDR3 runs to 15 residues. DNA of the CDR3: TGTGCCAGCACCCCCCCTGGGGGGATCACCTACGAGCAGTACTTC. It encodes CASTPPGGITYEQYF.

At least ten counts were recorded for this clonotype. The V and J genes are TRBV7-8 and TRBJ2-7; TRBD1 matches at 9 bases. Germline V gene sequence: CDR1 SGHVS, CDR2 FQNEAQ. CDR3 length: 13 amino acids. J was trimmed by 3 bases and V by 8 bases; bases with no gene match: 5. CDR3 protein: CASGDRVVYEQYF. The CDR3 DNA reads TGTGCCAGCGGGGACAGGGTTGTCTACGAGCAGTACTTC.

This clonotype appeared many times. The chain carries TRBV7-9 and TRBJ2-7, with 8 bases matching TRBD1. V gave up 0 bases and J gave up 3 bases; unmatched junction bases: 4. Germline assignment: CDR1 SEHNR and CDR2 FQNEAQ (reference sequence). The CDR3 extends over 15 amino acids. The DNA for the CDR3 is TGTGCCAGCAGCTTAGCGATGGACAGGGACTACGAGCAGTACTTC. The encoded protein is CASSLAMDRDYEQYF.

The table lists this clonotype with a few counts. The CDR3 is CASSLIQGRGEKLFF. The CDR3 nucleotides read TGTGCCAGCAGTTTAATACAGGGGCGAGGGGAAAAACTGTTTTTT. The chain carries TRBV27 and TRBJ1-4; 7 nucleotides agree with TRBD1. The germline CDR1 and CDR2 sequences are MNHEY and SMNVEV (reference sequence). J was trimmed by 8 bases and V by 2 bases; bases with no gene match: 8. The CDR3 spans 15 residues.

In this sample, this clonotype turned up many times. This chain joins TRBV20-1 and TRBJ2-1; 7 nucleotides agree with TRBD1. Germline loops: CDR1 DFQATT, CDR2 SNEGSKA (reference sequence). The junction had 3 bases not matched to a gene; V was cut back by 5 bases and J by 2 bases. This CDR3 contains 13 residues. The CDR3 DNA sequence: TGCAGTGCTCGGCAGGGGGCCTACAATGAGCAGTTCTTC. This gives the protein CSARQGAYNEQFF.

This clonotype was seen many times. V usage is TRBV5-1 and J usage is TRBJ2-3, with D possibly being TRBD2 (6 bases). The CDR3 extends over 14 amino acids. V lost 7 bases and J 0 bases, leaving 12 bases between the germline ends. CDR1 and CDR2 from the germline V gene are SGHRS and YFSETQ. The CDR3: CASGGTFSTDTQYF. In DNA, the CDR3 is TGCGCCAGCGGCGGGACGTTTAGCACAGATACGCAGTATTTT.

V usage is TRBV5-8 and J usage is TRBJ1-6; 11 nucleotides align to TRBD1. V shed 4 bases and J 9 bases; nucleotides not matched to a gene: 6. The CDR3 has 15 amino acids. Per germline, CDR1 SGHTS and CDR2 YDEGEE. The DNA for the CDR3 is TGTGCCAGCAGCAGAGGACAGGGGGCAATTTCACCCCTCCACTTT. Protein: CASSRGQGAISPLHF.

The rearrangement links TRBV28 to TRBJ1-2; no firm D call. The V gene's germline CDR1 is MDHEN and CDR2 SYDVKM. V lost 5 bases and J lost 4, with 5 bases in between. The CDR3 contains 11 residues. The CDR3 DNA is TGTGCCAGCAGTGATCCCTATGGCTACACCTTC. Translation gives CASSDPYGYTF.

Ten or more counts support this clonotype. The chain couples TRBV7-9 to TRBJ2-5; no firm D call. The CDR3 has 14 residues. Germline CDR1 is SEHNR and CDR2 is FQNEAQ (reference sequence). Trimming took off 2 bases at V and 5 bases at J, with 12 bases between the two ends. The CDR3 DNA reads TGTGCCAGCAGCTTAACAACGGGTACCGAGACCCAGTACTTC. Protein product: CASSLTTGTETQYF.

There are many counts of this clonotype. This sequence joins TRBV19 and TRBJ1-1; D is unclear. CDR3 length: 14 residues. Trimming pared 4 bases from V and 0 bases from J, leaving 9 bases between. CDR1 LNHDA and CDR2 SQIVND come from the germline V gene (reference sequence). Here the CDR3 reads CASSKYGLNTEAFF. Here the CDR3 DNA reads TGTGCCAGTAGTAAGTACGGTCTGAACACTGAAGCTTTCTTT. Using reference TRBV19 and TRBJ1-1 for the parts outside the CDR3, the full variable domain is DGGITQSPKYLFRKEGQNVTLSCEQNLNHDAMYWYRQDPGQGLRLIYYSQIVNDFQKGDIAEGYSVSREKKESFPLTVTSAQKNPTAFYLCASSKYGLNTEAFFGQGTRLTVV.

Concerning this clonotype: A read error may produce the germline difference seen at one junction end. This sequence joins TRBV7-9 and TRBJ2-4, with TRBD2 identical over 8 bases. Per the germline V gene, CDR1 is SEHNR and CDR2 is FQNEAQ (reference sequence). The CDR3 length is 15 residues. CDR3 sequence reads: CASSAGGGPKKIQYF. The CDR3 bases are TGCGCCAGCAGCGCCGGGGGGGGGCCCAAAAAAATTCAGTACTTC.

This clonotype was seen many times. The V and J genes are TRBV12-3 or TRBV12-4 and TRBJ2-3; a weak D match, TRBD1 (6 bases). V shed 7 bases and J shed 0 bases, with 11 bases lying between them. The CDR3 covers 14 residues. The CDR3, as DNA: TGTGCCAGCAATTCACAGGGTAGCACAGATACGCAGTATTTT. Translated, it gives CASNSQGSTDTQYF.

This clonotype has at least ten counts. This chain connects TRBV5-1 to TRBJ1-1, with 8 bases aligning to TRBD1. J lost 5 bases, V lost 4 bases, and 13 bases had no gene match. Germline CDR1 reads SGHRS; CDR2 reads YFSETQ. This CDR3 contains 16 residues. The CDR3 DNA is TGCGCCAGCAGCACACTCCCGGGACAGGCTAAGACTGAAGCTTTCTTT. This translates into CASSTLPGQAKTEAFF. The full variable domain, rest sourced from reference TRBV5-1 and TRBJ1-1, is KAGVTQTPRYLIKTRGQQVTLSCSPISGHRSVSWYQQTPGQGLQFLFEYFSETQRNKGNFPGRFSGRQFSNSRSEMNVSTLELGDSALYLCASSTLPGQAKTEAFFGQGTRLTVV.

The chain combines TRBV7-3 with TRBJ2-5; the D is unclear. The V end lost 4 bases, the J end lost 2 bases, and 11 bases lay between the germline ends. Germline V lookup: CDR1 SGHTA, CDR2 FQGTGA. The CDR3 runs to 14 residues. The CDR3 loop reads CASSSIGRQETQYF. CDR3 sequence (DNA): TGTGCCAGCAGCTCTATAGGCCGGCAAGAGACCCAGTACTTC.

In this sample, this clonotype turned up many times. V gene TRBV5-1 combines with J gene TRBJ1-5; D is perhaps TRBD1 (5 bases). In germline, CDR1 is SGHRS, CDR2 YFSETQ. The V end lost 2 bases, the J end lost 9 bases, and 18 bases lay between the germline ends. The CDR3 extends over 15 amino acids. The CDR3 here is CASSFDGGESRPQHF. For the CDR3, the DNA is TGCGCCAGCAGCTTCGACGGGGGAGAATCTCGGCCCCAGCATTTT.

Ten or more counts support this clonotype. The chain is built from TRBV6-5 and TRBJ2-3; D gene unclear. The germline gives CDR1 MNHEY, CDR2 SVGAGI. CDR3 length equals 13 residues. The germline V and J ends were trimmed by 0 bases and 6 bases, with 7 bases remaining between them. CDR3: CASSYSGSDTQYF. CDR3 coding DNA: TGTGCCAGCAGTTACTCCGGGTCGGATACGCAGTATTTT.